What follows are 3 T cell receptor beta chains derived from one specimen sequenced in a study of control samples from healthy donors and cancer patients (dated by TCRdb to 2020 to 2022). The library relied on the immunoSEQ multiplex PCR assay. TCRdb took this table from immuneACCESS and kept in-frame rearrangements with V and J called. Such tables lack part of the clones; where checked against another copy, unresolved V genes explain under half of the gap, and the rest is unexplained. Across this sample there are some 130,000 clones, with 70% to 90% seen only once. The ten top clones hold less than 3.5% of the sample. What was sequenced was blood. These receptors all come from a man in his forties in good health.

CDR3 sequence: CASSPSGGAYYPDTQYF. Here the CDR3 DNA reads TGTGCCAGTAGCCCGAGCGGGGGGGCCTATTATCCAGATACGCAGTATTTT. The rearrangement uses TRBV19 and TRBJ2-3; 10 bases are a match to TRBD2. Germline CDR1 reads LNHDA; CDR2 reads SQIVND (reference sequence). The CDR3 has 17 amino acids. Trimming took 6 bases from V and 4 from J; bases not matched to a gene: 13.

The chain is built from TRBV30 and TRBJ1-2; D is undetermined. From germline, CDR1 is GTSNPN and CDR2 SVGIG (reference sequence). This CDR3 contains 11 residues. Trimming left V 2 bases short and J 7 bases short, with 8 bases between. The CDR3 sequence is CAWSQMIGYTF. Here the CDR3 DNA reads TGTGCCTGGAGTCAGATGATTGGCTACACCTTC.

The chain has TRBV4-3 and TRBJ2-2; D perhaps matches TRBD1 (5 bases). Germline loops: CDR1 LGHNA, CDR2 YSLEER. This CDR3 region has 17 residues. The ends were cut back, 3 bases at V and 2 bases at J, with 16 bases in the middle. The CDR3 region is CASSHTSQGTNTGELFF. As DNA, the CDR3 is TGCGCCAGCAGCCACACCAGCCAGGGAACCAACACCGGGGAGCTGTTTTTT.